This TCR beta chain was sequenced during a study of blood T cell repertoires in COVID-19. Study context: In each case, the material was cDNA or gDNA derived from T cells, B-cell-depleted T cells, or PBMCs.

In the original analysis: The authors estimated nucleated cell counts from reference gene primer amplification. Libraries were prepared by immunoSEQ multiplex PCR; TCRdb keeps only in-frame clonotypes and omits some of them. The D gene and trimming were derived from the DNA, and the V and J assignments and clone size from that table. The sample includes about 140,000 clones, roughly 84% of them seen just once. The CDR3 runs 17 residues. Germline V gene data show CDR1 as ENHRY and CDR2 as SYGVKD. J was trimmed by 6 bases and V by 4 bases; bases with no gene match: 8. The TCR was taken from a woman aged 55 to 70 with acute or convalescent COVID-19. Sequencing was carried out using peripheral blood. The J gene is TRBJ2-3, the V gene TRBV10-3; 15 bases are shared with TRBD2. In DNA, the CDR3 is TGTGCCATCAGTGCCGGACTAGCGGGGGGGCCCCTCGATACGCAGTATTTT. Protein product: CAISAGLAGGPLDTQYF.